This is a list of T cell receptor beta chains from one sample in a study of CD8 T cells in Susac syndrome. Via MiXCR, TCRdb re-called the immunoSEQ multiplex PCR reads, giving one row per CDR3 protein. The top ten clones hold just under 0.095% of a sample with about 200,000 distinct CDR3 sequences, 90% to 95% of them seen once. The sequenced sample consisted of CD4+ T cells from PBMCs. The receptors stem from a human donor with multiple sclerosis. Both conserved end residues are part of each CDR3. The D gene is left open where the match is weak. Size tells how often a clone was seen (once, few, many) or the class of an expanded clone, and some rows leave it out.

CDR3aa: CASKTGEGRNQPQHF; CDR3nt: TGTGCCAGTAAGACAGGGGAGGGACGCAATCAGCCCCAGCATTTT; d_gene: TRBD1; j_gene: TRBJ1-5; v_gene: TRBV19; abundance: -
CDR3aa: CASSRGEGNTEAFF; CDR3nt: TGTGCCAGCAGCCGGGGGGAGGGGAACACTGAAGCTTTCTTT; d_gene: -; j_gene: TRBJ1-1; v_gene: TRBV7-9; abundance: -
CDR3aa: CASSMSGNEQYF; CDR3nt: TGTGCCAGTAGTATGTCAGGGAACGAGCAGTACTTC; d_gene: -; j_gene: TRBJ2-7; v_gene: TRBV19; abundance: -
CDR3aa: CSALVRGQMVEQYF; CDR3nt: TGCAGTGCTCTTGTACGGGGACAGATGGTTGAGCAGTACTTC; d_gene: TRBD1; j_gene: TRBJ2-7; v_gene: TRBV20-1; abundance: -
CDR3aa: CASSPGARHEQFF; CDR3nt: TGTGCCAGCAGCCCCGGCGCGAGGCATGAGCAGTTCTTC; d_gene: -; j_gene: TRBJ2-1; v_gene: TRBV11-3; abundance: -
CDR3aa: CASVGTGQETQYF; CDR3nt: TGTGCCAGCGTCGGGACAGGGCAGGAGACCCAGTACTTC; d_gene: TRBD1; j_gene: TRBJ2-5; v_gene: TRBV2; abundance: -
CDR3aa: CASSHSGNTIYF; CDR3nt: TGTGCCAGCAGCCACTCTGGAAACACCATATATTTT; d_gene: -; j_gene: TRBJ1-3; v_gene: TRBV3-1; abundance: -
CDR3aa: CAISGGQGTGEQYF; CDR3nt: TGTGCCATCAGTGGGGGACAGGGGACGGGCGAGCAGTACTTC; d_gene: TRBD1; j_gene: TRBJ2-7; v_gene: TRBV10-3; abundance: -
CDR3aa: CASSPDRSSQHF; CDR3nt: TGTGCCAGCAGTCCAGATCGCAGCTCCCAGCATTTT; d_gene: -; j_gene: TRBJ1-5; v_gene: TRBV2; abundance: -
CDR3aa: CASSPDRGVVGYTF; CDR3nt: TGTGCCAGCTCCCCGGACAGGGGCGTGGTTGGCTACACCTTC; d_gene: TRBD1; j_gene: TRBJ1-2; v_gene: TRBV18; abundance: once
CDR3aa: CASSLLTPNTGELFF; CDR3nt: TGTGCCAGCAGCTTATTGACACCTAACACCGGGGAGCTGTTTTTT; d_gene: -; j_gene: TRBJ2-2; v_gene: TRBV7-9; abundance: -
CDR3aa: CSVYGQTTQYF; CDR3nt: TGCAGCGTTTATGGACAGACGACGCAGTATTTT; d_gene: -; j_gene: TRBJ2-3; v_gene: TRBV29-1; abundance: -
CDR3aa: CASSHNVDEQFF; CDR3nt: TGTGCCAGCAGCCATAATGTTGATGAGCAGTTCTTC; d_gene: -; j_gene: TRBJ2-1; v_gene: TRBV7-9; abundance: -
CDR3aa: CATIARNTDTQYF; CDR3nt: TGTGCCACCATAGCTAGAAACACAGATACGCAGTATTTT; d_gene: -; j_gene: TRBJ2-3; v_gene: TRBV15; abundance: -
CDR3aa: CASSVAAKGGYTF; CDR3nt: TGTGCCAGCAGCGTAGCTGCAAAGGGCGGCTACACCTTC; d_gene: -; j_gene: TRBJ1-2; v_gene: TRBV9; abundance: once
CDR3aa: CASSHPPTGEQYF; CDR3nt: TGTGCCAGCAGCCATCCCCCGACAGGAGAGCAGTACTTC; d_gene: -; j_gene: TRBJ2-7; v_gene: TRBV3-1; abundance: once
CDR3aa: CASSRSRNEQYF; CDR3nt: TGTGCCAGCTCACGGTCCAGGAACGAGCAGTACTTC; d_gene: -; j_gene: TRBJ2-7; v_gene: TRBV18; abundance: once
CDR3aa: CASSLGRLTNEKLFF; CDR3nt: TGTGCCAGCAGTTTAGGGCGACTAACTAATGAAAAACTGTTTTTT; d_gene: -; j_gene: TRBJ1-4; v_gene: TRBV12-3/TRBV12-4; abundance: few
CDR3aa: CAWSVEWGYTF; CDR3nt: TGTGCCTGGAGTGTGGAGTGGGGCTACACCTTC; d_gene: -; j_gene: TRBJ1-2; v_gene: TRBV30; abundance: -
CDR3aa: CASSSGQGNTEAFF; CDR3nt: TGCGCCAGCAGCTCTGGACAGGGGAACACTGAAGCTTTCTTT; d_gene: TRBD1; j_gene: TRBJ1-1; v_gene: TRBV5-1; abundance: -
CDR3aa: CASSFRQSSGANVLTF; CDR3nt: TGTGCCAGCAGCTTCCGACAGTCTTCTGGGGCCAACGTCCTGACTTTC; d_gene: -; j_gene: TRBJ2-6; v_gene: TRBV11-2; abundance: -
CDR3aa: CASSRRERETQYF; CDR3nt: TGTGCCAGCAGCCGGCGGGAGCGGGAGACCCAGTACTTC; d_gene: TRBD2; j_gene: TRBJ2-5; v_gene: TRBV7-9; abundance: -
CDR3aa: CASSPGQSQETQYF; CDR3nt: TGTGCCAGCAGCCCCGGACAGTCCCAAGAGACCCAGTACTTC; d_gene: -; j_gene: TRBJ2-5; v_gene: TRBV7-9; abundance: -
CDR3aa: CASSLLLRSNTGELFF; CDR3nt: TGTGCCAGCAGTTTATTACTAAGATCGAACACCGGGGAGCTGTTTTTT; d_gene: -; j_gene: TRBJ2-2; v_gene: TRBV12-3/TRBV12-4; abundance: once
CDR3aa: CAISESQRSSVEQYF; CDR3nt: TGTGCCATCAGTGAGTCGCAGCGGAGCTCAGTGGAGCAGTACTTC; d_gene: -; j_gene: TRBJ2-7; v_gene: TRBV10-3; abundance: -
CDR3aa: CASMGDRETQYF; CDR3nt: TGTGCCAGCATGGGCGATCGGGAGACCCAGTACTTC; d_gene: -; j_gene: TRBJ2-5; v_gene: TRBV11-3; abundance: -
CDR3aa: CASGGRDYGYTF; CDR3nt: TGCGCCAGCGGAGGCAGGGACTATGGCTACACCTTC; d_gene: -; j_gene: TRBJ1-2; v_gene: TRBV5-1; abundance: -
CDR3aa: CASSVQGEWNEQFF; CDR3nt: TGTGCCAGCAGCGTACAGGGGGAGTGGAATGAGCAGTTCTTC; d_gene: TRBD1; j_gene: TRBJ2-1; v_gene: TRBV9; abundance: once
CDR3aa: CASSQDLRSYGYTF; CDR3nt: TGTGCCAGCAGCCAAGATCTGAGGTCCTATGGCTACACCTTC; d_gene: -; j_gene: TRBJ1-2; v_gene: TRBV4-2; abundance: -
CDR3aa: CASGIGQSSYEQYF; CDR3nt: TGTGCCTCAGGGATTGGACAAAGCTCCTACGAGCAGTACTTC; d_gene: -; j_gene: TRBJ2-7; v_gene: TRBV30; abundance: -
CDR3aa: CSARKTGSYEQYF; CDR3nt: TGCAGTGCTAGAAAGACAGGATCCTACGAGCAGTACTTC; d_gene: -; j_gene: TRBJ2-7; v_gene: TRBV20-1; abundance: -
CDR3aa: CSARKGSYNEQFF; CDR3nt: TGCAGTGCTAGAAAAGGCTCCTACAATGAGCAGTTCTTC; d_gene: -; j_gene: TRBJ2-1; v_gene: TRBV20-1; abundance: -
CDR3aa: CASSPLGLSEAFF; CDR3nt: TGTGCCAGCAGCCCCCTGGGGCTAAGTGAAGCTTTCTTT; d_gene: -; j_gene: TRBJ1-1; v_gene: TRBV9; abundance: -
CDR3aa: CSARGPNQPQHF; CDR3nt: TGCAGTGCTCGGGGGCCCAATCAGCCCCAGCATTTT; d_gene: -; j_gene: TRBJ1-5; v_gene: TRBV20-1; abundance: -
CDR3aa: CASSSTGTSGYTF; CDR3nt: TGTGCCAGCAGTTCAACAGGGACGAGCGGCTACACCTTC; d_gene: -; j_gene: TRBJ1-2; v_gene: TRBV27; abundance: -
CDR3aa: CSASRDINQPQHF; CDR3nt: TGCAGTGCTAGCCGGGACATCAATCAGCCCCAGCATTTT; d_gene: -; j_gene: TRBJ1-5; v_gene: TRBV20-1; abundance: few
CDR3aa: CASSYLGTGGRSTQYF; CDR3nt: TGTGCCAGCAGTTACCTCGGGACAGGGGGACGGTCGACCCAGTACTTC; d_gene: TRBD1; j_gene: TRBJ2-5; v_gene: TRBV12-3/TRBV12-4; abundance: -
CDR3aa: CSVPGAVTDTQYF; CDR3nt: TGCAGTGTTCCGGGGGCCGTAACAGATACGCAGTATTTT; d_gene: -; j_gene: TRBJ2-3; v_gene: TRBV20-1; abundance: -
CDR3aa: CSARGQGRQETQYF; CDR3nt: TGCAGTGCTAGAGGACAGGGAAGGCAAGAGACCCAGTACTTC; d_gene: TRBD1; j_gene: TRBJ2-5; v_gene: TRBV20-1; abundance: -
CDR3aa: CATRRSSVGELFF; CDR3nt: TGTGCCACCAGACGCAGTTCGGTTGGGGAGCTGTTTTTT; d_gene: -; j_gene: TRBJ2-2; v_gene: TRBV24-1; abundance: once
CDR3aa: CATGTGQTGDYEQYF; CDR3nt: TGCGCCACGGGGACGGGACAGACCGGAGACTACGAGCAGTACTTC; d_gene: TRBD1; j_gene: TRBJ2-7; v_gene: TRBV10-2; abundance: -